The 14 T cell receptor beta chains in this list originate from one sample, sequenced in a study of blood T cells in healthy people across ages. A second PCR of roughly 7 to 11 cycles used a sample-barcoded 5' primer and a J-beta primer mix. TCRdb used MiXCR to reprocess the 5' RACE reads, holding one entry per CDR3 protein. Altogether approximately 880,000 distinct CDR3 sequences are present, around 49% being singletons, with the ten largest covering 13%. The sequencing sample was made of blood. Receptor source: a man in his thirties or forties in good health.

The rearrangement joins TRBV6-2 or TRBV6-3 to TRBJ1-5; 11 bases fit TRBD1. CDR1 is MNHEY and CDR2 is SVGEGT in the germline V gene. V shed 2 bases and J 4 bases; nucleotides not matched to a gene: 4. The CDR3 spans 16 residues. The CDR3 here is CASSYAGTGGNQPQHF. CDR3 sequence (DNA): TGTGCCAGCAGTTACGCCGGGACAGGGGGAAATCAGCCCCAGCATTTT.

Only a few counts were recorded for this clonotype. This chain links TRBV12-3 or TRBV12-4 with TRBJ1-2, with unresolved D. V gave up 10 bases and J gave up 4 bases, with 13 bases separating them. The CDR3 is 12 amino acids. Written as DNA, the CDR3 is TGTGCCACCCAAAAGGCCGCCTATGGCTACACCTTC. Translation gives CATQKAAYGYTF.

Worth noting for this clonotype: A much larger clone lies a single base off, so this may be a read error. V gene TRBV18 combines with J gene TRBJ1-2; 7 nucleotides align to TRBD1. V shed 8 bases and J 5 bases; nucleotides not matched to a gene: 17. The CDR3 has 16 amino acids. Germline CDR1 is KGHSH and CDR2 is LQKENI. As DNA, the CDR3 is TGTGCCAGCCCACAAACGTCCCAGGACAGGATTTATGGCTACACCTTC. Its translation: CASPQTSQDRIYGYTF. Together with reference TRBV18 and TRBJ1-2, the CDR3 gives the full variable domain: NAGVMQNPRHLVRRRGQEARLRCSPMKGHSHVYWYRQLPEEGLKFMVYLQKENIIDESGMPKERFSAEFPKEGPSILRIQQVVRGDSAAYFCASPQTSQDRIYGYTFGSGTRLTVV.

The gene calls are TRBV7-9 and TRBJ2-3, with TRBD2 matching 7 bases. The CDR3 is 19 residues long. Unmatched junction bases numbered 19, after V lost 5 bases and J lost 2 bases. CDR1 SEHNR and CDR2 FQNEAQ come from the germline V gene (reference sequence). The CDR3 protein is CASSPTTGTTLLYTDTQYF. The DNA of the CDR3 is TGTGCCAGCAGCCCAACTACCGGGACTACCCTCTTATACACAGATACGCAGTATTTT.

The CDR3, as DNA: TGTGCCAGCAGCTTAGATCTAAACGGGGGGACGTACAATGAGCAGTACTTC. It codes for CASSLDLNGGTYNEQYF. The chain employs TRBV11-2 and TRBJ2-1, with 7 bases matching TRBD2. Matching the DNA end better, TRBJ2-7 makes the J call doubtful. The length of the CDR3 is 17 residues. The germline V gene has CDR1 SGHAT and CDR2 FQNNGV.

This clonotype was seen only a few times. The chain has TRBV24-1 and TRBJ2-1, with TRBD1 as a possible D gene (6 bases). The CDR3 extends over 15 amino acids. Trimming cost V 2 bases and J 9 bases, with 16 bases left between them. Germline V lookup: CDR1 KGHDR, CDR2 SFDVKD. The CDR3 DNA follows: TGTGCCACCAGTGATTGGGGCAGGGGTAGGCTTGAGCAGTTCTTC. Its protein product is CATSDWGRGRLEQFF.

This clonotype was seen more than once but under ten times. The chain is built from TRBV4-3 and TRBJ1-2, with 8 bases identical to TRBD1. From germline, CDR1 is LGHNA and CDR2 YSLEER. V dropped 0 bases and J dropped 6; count of bases not matched to a gene: 3. The CDR3 runs 14 residues. CDR3 in DNA: TGCGCCAGCAGCCAAGACAGGGGGCTCGATGGCTACACCTTC. It yields the protein CASSQDRGLDGYTF.

The rearrangement joins TRBV7-9 to TRBJ1-2, with D maybe TRBD1 (5 bases). Germline lookup yields CDR1 SEHNR and CDR2 FQNEAQ (reference sequence). The CDR3 consists of 16 residues. Trimming left V 5 bases short and J 4 bases short, with 20 bases between. DNA of the CDR3: TGTGCCAGCAGCCCGGGGGTGCGGGACCCCTTCTATGGCTACACCTTC. The encoded protein is CASSPGVRDPFYGYTF.

This clonotype was seen a few times. The chain carries TRBV12-3 or TRBV12-4 and TRBJ2-1, with a weak D call TRBD1 (5 bases). This CDR3 is built from 13 residues. The ends were cut back, 6 bases at V and 9 bases at J, with 15 bases in the middle. CDR3 DNA sequence: TGTGCCAGCAGACCCACACAGGAGACTGAGCAGTTCTTC. This sequence encodes CASRPTQETEQFF.

This clonotype was detected only a few times. This sequence joins TRBV7-9 and TRBJ2-7; the match to TRBD1 covers 7 bases. The germline gives CDR1 SEHNR, CDR2 FQNEAQ (reference sequence). CDR3 length: 13 amino acids. Trimming removed 4 bases from V and 2 bases from J; junction bases left unmatched: 2. The CDR3 region is CASSSDRTYEQYF. CDR3 bases: TGTGCCAGCAGCTCGGACAGGACCTACGAGCAGTACTTC. The full variable domain, rest sourced from reference TRBV7-9 and TRBJ2-7, is DTGVSQNPRHKITKRGQNVTFRCDPISEHNRLYWYRQTLGQGPEFLTYFQNEAQLEKSRLLSDRFSAERPKGSFSTLEIQRTEQGDSAMYLCASSSDRTYEQYFGPGTRLTVT.

The V and J genes are TRBV20-1 and TRBJ2-1, with D uncertain. V lost 5 bases, J lost 6 bases, and 8 bases lay in between. The CDR3 is 11 residues long. CDR1 is DFQATT, CDR2 SNEGSKA, per germline (reference sequence). This CDR3 reads CSAGLINEQFF. CDR3 in DNA: TGCAGTGCTGGCCTCATCAATGAGCAGTTCTTC.

The genes are TRBV6-2 or TRBV6-3 and TRBJ2-3; 9 bases map to TRBD2. CDR1 and CDR2 (germline): MNHEY, SVGEGT. The trim removed 6 bases at V and 3 bases at J, leaving 4 bases unmatched. The CDR3 extends over 14 amino acids. The CDR3 is CASRLRGGTDTQYF. Written as DNA, the CDR3 is TGTGCCAGCAGATTGCGGGGGGGAACAGATACGCAGTATTTT.

The chain links TRBV7-3 to TRBJ2-1; 11 nucleotides agree with TRBD2. V shed 6 bases and J 6 bases; nucleotides not matched to a gene: 4. Germline V lookup: CDR1 SGHTA, CDR2 FQGTGA. CDR3 length: 14 amino acids. The CDR3 DNA reads as TGTGCCAGCAGTATAGCGGGGGGGCGCAATGAGCAGTTCTTC. Protein product: CASSIAGGRNEQFF.

This chain joins TRBV29-1 and TRBJ2-3; D uncertain. The germline gives CDR1 SQVTM, CDR2 ANQGSEA. Trimming shortened V by 4 bases and J by 1 base, and 6 bases separated the two germline ends. CDR3 length: 12 amino acids. CDR3 nucleotide sequence: TGCAGCGTTGTTCTGCGCACAGATACGCAGTATTTT. It codes for CSVVLRTDTQYF.